One and the same sample provided the 17 T cell receptor beta chains below, sequenced in a study of blood T cell repertoires in COVID-19. Sequencing was performed with immunoSEQ multiplex PCR; in TCRdb, only in-frame clones are kept and a portion is missing. The top ten clones hold roughly 1.1% of a sample with roughly 400,000 clones, roughly nine tenths of them seen once. The sequenced sample was PBMCs or T cells enriched from blood (not recorded which). The receptors stem from a young man who had recovered from COVID-19.

For this clone: Other DNA sequences in the sample encode the same CDR3. This chain connects TRBV28 to TRBJ2-3; possible D gene TRBD2, 7 bases. V gave up 3 bases and J gave up 1 base, with 11 bases separating them. This CDR3 comprises 15 residues. The germline gives CDR1 MDHEN, CDR2 SYDVKM. The CDR3 DNA sequence: TGTGCCAGCAGTTTGGGAGGGGGGGGCACAGATACGCAGTATTTT. This translates into CASSLGGGGTDTQYF.

In its sample, this clone was seen a few times. The CDR3 coding sequence is TGTGCCAGCAGCTTCGGGGGGGCAGGGCAGAACTATGGCTACACCTTC. Its protein product is CASSFGGAGQNYGYTF. The chain joins TRBV13 to TRBJ1-2; D may be TRBD1 (6 bases). Trimming took off 3 bases at V and 2 bases at J, with 16 bases between the two ends. The germline V gene has CDR1 PRHDT and CDR2 FYEKMQ (reference sequence). The CDR3 runs to 16 residues.

The CDR3 loop reads CASGNRNTGELFF. As DNA, the CDR3 is TGTGCCAGCGGAAACAGGAACACCGGGGAGCTGTTTTTT. The chain is built from TRBV28 and TRBJ2-2, with no clear D. CDR1 MDHEN and CDR2 SYDVKM come from the germline V gene. This CDR3 is 13 amino acids long. With 8 bases removed from V and 1 base from J, the gap between germline ends came to 8 bases.

The rearrangement joins TRBV18 to TRBJ2-2, with 8 nucleotides matching TRBD2. Germline V lookup: CDR1 KGHSH, CDR2 LQKENI. V shed 1 base and J 4 bases; nucleotides not matched to a gene: 5. The CDR3 runs 16 residues. The CDR3 nucleotides read TGTGCCAGCTCACCACTCACGGGAGGGCCCACCGGGGAGCTGTTTTTT. Protein sequence: CASSPLTGGPTGELFF.

Only one count was recorded for this clone. This chain joins TRBV2 and TRBJ1-5; tentatively, D is TRBD1 (5 bases). The CDR3 sequence is 14 residues long. Looked up from germline, CDR1 is SNHLY and CDR2 is FYNNEI. The germline V and J ends were trimmed by 5 bases and 3 bases, with 11 bases remaining between them. CDR3 DNA: TGTGCCAGCAGTCCCGACAGCTACAATCAGCCCCAGCATTTT. Protein: CASSPDSYNQPQHF. The full variable domain, rest sourced from reference TRBV2 and TRBJ1-5, is EPEVTQTPSHQVTQMGQEVILRCVPISNHLYFYWYRQILGQKVEFLVSFYNNEISEKSEIFDDQFSVERPDGSNFTLKIRSTKLEDSAMYFCASSPDSYNQPQHFGDGTRLSIL.

This sequence joins TRBV4-2 and TRBJ1-2, with D unclear. The germline V gene has CDR1 LGHNA and CDR2 YNFKEQ. V lost 4 bases and J 8 bases, leaving 20 bases between the germline ends. This CDR3 spans 15 amino acids. The CDR3 nucleotides are TGTGCCAGCAGCCCGCAGAGGGAGGTTTCGTTGGGCTACACCTTC. It translates to CASSPQREVSLGYTF.

The chain recombines TRBV28 with TRBJ1-2; D gene ambiguous. The ends were cut back, 4 bases at V and 2 bases at J, with 14 bases in the middle. This CDR3 has 15 amino acids. Germline CDR1 reads MDHEN; CDR2 reads SYDVKM. DNA for the CDR3: TGTGCCAGCAGTTCCCGAGGCCTAACCAACTATGGCTACACCTTC. This codes for CASSSRGLTNYGYTF.

The V gene is TRBV4-2, the J gene TRBJ2-7; D remains ambiguous. CDR1 and CDR2 from the germline V gene are LGHNA and YNFKEQ. Trimming cost V 1 base and J 4 bases, with 11 bases left between them. The CDR3 has 14 residues. The CDR3 DNA sequence: TGTGCCAGCAGCCAAGCGACCATCGGGTACGAGCAGTACTTC. Translated: CASSQATIGYEQYF.

This clone was seen a single time. The chain recombines TRBV5-8 with TRBJ2-5, with 7 bases identical to TRBD1. The length of the CDR3 is 14 residues. Trimming removed 4 bases from V and 1 base from J; junction bases left unmatched: 4. Germline-derived CDR1 and CDR2 are SGHTS and YDEGEE. The CDR3 spells CASSTGVAQETQYF. The CDR3 DNA follows: TGTGCCAGCAGCACAGGGGTAGCCCAAGAGACCCAGTACTTC.

The rearrangement uses TRBV7-3 and TRBJ1-2, with unresolved D. The CDR3 covers 13 residues. CDR1 SGHTA and CDR2 FQGTGA come from the germline V gene. The germline V and J ends were trimmed by 1 base and 7 bases, with 10 bases remaining between them. The CDR3 region has the DNA TGTGCCAGCAGCTTAAACGGTGCGGGTGGCTACACCTTC. Amino acid sequence: CASSLNGAGGYTF. Using reference TRBV7-3 and TRBJ1-2 for the parts outside the CDR3, the full variable domain is GAGVSQTPSNKVTEKGKYVELRCDPISGHTALYWYRQSLGQGPEFLIYFQGTGAADDSGLPNDRFFAVRPEGSVSTLKIQRTERGDSAVYLCASSLNGAGGYTFGSGTRLTVV.

J is TRBJ2-7 and V is TRBV30, with 7 bases fitting TRBD2. Losses at the gene ends were 0 bases for V and 2 bases for J; bases not matched to a gene: 10. The CDR3 covers 16 residues. Germline-derived CDR1 and CDR2 are GTSNPN and SVGIG (reference sequence). CDR3 amino acids: CAWSVGKTSDPYEQYF. CDR3 nucleotides: TGTGCCTGGAGTGTCGGGAAAACTAGCGACCCCTACGAGCAGTACTTC.

This clone was found once. The CDR3 DNA is TGTGCCAGTAGTATAGTAGCGGGGGCCAATCAGCCCCAGCATTTT. Its translation is CASSIVAGANQPQHF. The rearrangement joins TRBV19 to TRBJ1-5, with D perhaps matching TRBD1 (6 bases). The ends were cut back, 1 base at V and 3 bases at J, with 10 bases in the middle. Germline V lookup: CDR1 LNHDA, CDR2 SQIVND (reference sequence). This CDR3 has 15 residues.

The genes are TRBV7-9 and TRBJ1-2; D is possibly TRBD1 (5 bases). The length of the CDR3 is 15 residues. Trimming left V 7 bases short and J 4 bases short, with 19 bases between. CDR1 is SEHNR and CDR2 is FQNEAQ in the germline V gene (reference sequence). Here the CDR3 DNA reads TGTGCCAGCAAGCTCGGGTGGGGCAACGTCTATGGCTACACCTTC. This codes for CASKLGWGNVYGYTF.

The chain links TRBV5-5 to TRBJ1-1; no definite D call. The V end lost 0 bases, the J end lost 3 bases, and 12 bases lay between the germline ends. Germline CDR1 and CDR2: SGHKS and YYEKEE (reference sequence). The CDR3 spans 15 residues. The CDR3 DNA is TGTGCCAGCAGCTTGGCCCCGGGTAGTGACACTGAAGCTTTCTTT. Encoded protein: CASSLAPGSDTEAFF.

The chain is built from TRBV5-1 and TRBJ1-2; D remains ambiguous. Per germline, CDR1 SGHRS and CDR2 YFSETQ. This CDR3 contains 12 residues. Trimming pared 5 bases from V and 3 bases from J, leaving 8 bases between. CDR3 residues: CASREGDYGYTF. In DNA form, the CDR3 reads TGCGCCAGCAGAGAGGGCGACTATGGCTACACCTTC. The full variable domain, its missing parts supplied by reference TRBV5-1 and TRBJ1-2, is KAGVTQTPRYLIKTRGQQVTLSCSPISGHRSVSWYQQTPGQGLQFLFEYFSETQRNKGNFPGRFSGRQFSNSRSEMNVSTLELGDSALYLCASREGDYGYTFGSGTRLTVV.

This clone was counted a single time. J is TRBJ2-7 and V is TRBV6-5; no definite D call. Trimming took off 6 bases at V and 4 bases at J, with 7 bases between the two ends. Germline loops: CDR1 MNHEY, CDR2 SVGAGI. This CDR3 is 11 amino acids long. Here the CDR3 DNA reads TGTGCCAGCAGCCATCATTACGAGCAGTACTTC. Protein sequence: CASSHHYEQYF.

J is TRBJ2-7 and V is TRBV10-3; D is perhaps TRBD1 (5 bases). V was trimmed by 4 bases and J by 7 bases, leaving 14 bases between them. This CDR3 is 13 amino acids long. Germline CDR1 and CDR2: ENHRY and SYGVKD. The CDR3 is CAISVTEPPEQYF. Here the CDR3 DNA reads TGTGCCATCAGTGTGACAGAGCCACCTGAGCAGTACTTC.